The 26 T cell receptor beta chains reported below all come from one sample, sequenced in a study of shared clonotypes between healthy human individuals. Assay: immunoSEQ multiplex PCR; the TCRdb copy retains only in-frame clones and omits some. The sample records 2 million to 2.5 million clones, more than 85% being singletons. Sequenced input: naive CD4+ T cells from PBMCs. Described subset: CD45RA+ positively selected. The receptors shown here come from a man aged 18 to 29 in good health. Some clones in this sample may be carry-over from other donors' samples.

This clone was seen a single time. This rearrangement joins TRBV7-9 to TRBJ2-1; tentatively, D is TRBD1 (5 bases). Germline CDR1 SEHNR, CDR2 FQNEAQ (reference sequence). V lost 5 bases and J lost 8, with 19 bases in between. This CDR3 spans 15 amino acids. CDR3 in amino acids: CASSPTTGLFDEQFF. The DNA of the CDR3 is TGTGCCAGCAGCCCGACCACAGGCCTGTTCGATGAGCAGTTCTTC.

CDR3 coding DNA: TGTGCCACCAGCAGGGGACTAGCGGCTTACCAAGAGACCCAGTACTTC. This codes for CATSRGLAAYQETQYF. The chain joins TRBV15 to TRBJ2-5; 11 bases map to TRBD2. J lost 0 bases, V lost 3 bases, and 3 bases had no gene match. The germline gives CDR1 LNHNV, CDR2 YYDKDF (reference sequence). There are 16 residues in the CDR3.

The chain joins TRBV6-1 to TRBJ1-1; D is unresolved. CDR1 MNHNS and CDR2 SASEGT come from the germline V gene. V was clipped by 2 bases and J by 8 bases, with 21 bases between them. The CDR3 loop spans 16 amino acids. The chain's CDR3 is CASSEPMYLGSLEAFF. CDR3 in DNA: TGTGCCAGCAGTGAACCCATGTACCTGGGCAGTTTAGAAGCTTTCTTT.

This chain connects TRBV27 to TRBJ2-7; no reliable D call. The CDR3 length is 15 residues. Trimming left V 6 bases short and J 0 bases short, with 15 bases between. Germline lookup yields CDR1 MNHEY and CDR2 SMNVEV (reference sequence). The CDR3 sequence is CASSSDVFSSYEQYF. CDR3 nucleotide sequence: TGTGCCAGCAGCTCGGACGTTTTTAGCTCCTACGAGCAGTACTTC.

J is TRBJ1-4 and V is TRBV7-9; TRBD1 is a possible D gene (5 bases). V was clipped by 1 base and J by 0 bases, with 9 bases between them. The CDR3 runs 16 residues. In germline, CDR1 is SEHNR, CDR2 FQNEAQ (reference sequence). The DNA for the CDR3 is TGTGCCAGCAGCTTAGATGGGACGACAACTAATGAAAAACTGTTTTTT. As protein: CASSLDGTTTNEKLFF.

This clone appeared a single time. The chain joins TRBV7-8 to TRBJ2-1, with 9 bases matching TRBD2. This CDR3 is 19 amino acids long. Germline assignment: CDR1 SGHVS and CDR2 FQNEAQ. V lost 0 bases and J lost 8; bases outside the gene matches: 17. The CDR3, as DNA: TGTGCCAGCAGCTTAGCGCTAGCTAGCGGGGAGGTTCGGTTATATGAGCAGTTCTTC. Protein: CASSLALASGEVRLYEQFF.

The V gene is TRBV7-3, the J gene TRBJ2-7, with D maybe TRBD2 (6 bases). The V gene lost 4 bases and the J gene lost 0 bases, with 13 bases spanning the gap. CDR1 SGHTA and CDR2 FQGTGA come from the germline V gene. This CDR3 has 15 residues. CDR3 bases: TGTGCCAGCAGCTGGGGGGACTGGGGCTCCTACGAGCAGTACTTC. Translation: CASSWGDWGSYEQYF. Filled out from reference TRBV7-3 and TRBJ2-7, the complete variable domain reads GAGVSQTPSNKVTEKGKYVELRCDPISGHTALYWYRQSLGQGPEFLIYFQGTGAADDSGLPNDRFFAVRPEGSVSTLKIQRTERGDSAVYLCASSWGDWGSYEQYFGPGTRLTVT.

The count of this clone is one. The CDR3 here is CASSKRYRTGDLYGYTF. The CDR3 DNA reads as TGTGCCAGCAGCAAACGTTATAGGACAGGGGATCTTTATGGCTACACCTTC. The rearrangement joins TRBV5-8 to TRBJ1-2, with 9 bases lining up with TRBD1. Trimming cost V 4 bases and J 5 bases; bases outside gene matches: 15. Germline V lookup: CDR1 SGHTS, CDR2 YDEGEE. There are 17 residues in the CDR3.

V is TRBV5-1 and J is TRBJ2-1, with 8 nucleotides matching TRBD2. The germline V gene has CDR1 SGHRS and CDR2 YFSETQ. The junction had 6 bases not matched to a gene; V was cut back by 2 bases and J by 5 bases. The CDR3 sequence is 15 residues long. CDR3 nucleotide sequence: TGCGCCAGCAGCTTCGGCGGGAGGAAGAACAATGAGCAGTTCTTC. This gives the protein CASSFGGRKNNEQFF.

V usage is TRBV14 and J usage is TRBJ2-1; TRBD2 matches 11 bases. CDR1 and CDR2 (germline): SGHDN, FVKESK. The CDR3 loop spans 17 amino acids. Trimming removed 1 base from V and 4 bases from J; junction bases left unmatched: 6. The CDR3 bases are TGTGCCAGCAGCCAAGCACTAGCGGGAGCTTTATACAATGAGCAGTTCTTC. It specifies CASSQALAGALYNEQFF.

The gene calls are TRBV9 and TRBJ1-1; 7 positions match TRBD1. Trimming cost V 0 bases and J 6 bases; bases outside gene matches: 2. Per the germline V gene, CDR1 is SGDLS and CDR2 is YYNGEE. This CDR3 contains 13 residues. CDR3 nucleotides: TGTGCCAGCAGCGTAGAGGGGGCATCTGAAGCTTTCTTT. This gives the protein CASSVEGASEAFF.

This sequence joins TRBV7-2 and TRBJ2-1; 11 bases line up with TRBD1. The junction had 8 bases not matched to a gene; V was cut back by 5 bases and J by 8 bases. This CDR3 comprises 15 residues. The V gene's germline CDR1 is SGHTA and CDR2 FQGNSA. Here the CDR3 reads CASSPEDRGRDEQFF. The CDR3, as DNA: TGTGCCAGCAGCCCCGAGGACAGGGGGCGTGATGAGCAGTTCTTC.

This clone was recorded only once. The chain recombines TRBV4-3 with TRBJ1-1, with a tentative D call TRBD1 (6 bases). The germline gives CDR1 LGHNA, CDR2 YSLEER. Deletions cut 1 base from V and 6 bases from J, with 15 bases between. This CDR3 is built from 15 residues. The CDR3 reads CASSQVVQGLAEAFF. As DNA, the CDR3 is TGCGCCAGCAGCCAAGTGGTCCAGGGGTTGGCTGAAGCTTTCTTT.

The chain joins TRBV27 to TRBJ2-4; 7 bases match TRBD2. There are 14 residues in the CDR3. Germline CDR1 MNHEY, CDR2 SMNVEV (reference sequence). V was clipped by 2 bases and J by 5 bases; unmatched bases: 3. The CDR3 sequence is CASSLGLAENIQYF. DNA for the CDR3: TGTGCCAGCAGTTTAGGCCTAGCGGAAAACATTCAGTACTTC.

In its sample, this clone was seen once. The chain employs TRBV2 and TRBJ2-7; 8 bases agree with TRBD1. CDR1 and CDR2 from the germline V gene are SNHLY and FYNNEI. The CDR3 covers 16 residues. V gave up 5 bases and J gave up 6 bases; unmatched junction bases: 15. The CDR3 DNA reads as TGTGCCAGCAGTTCCCGGCAGGGGGCGTTTTCAAGCGAGCAGTACTTC. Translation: CASSSRQGAFSSEQYF.

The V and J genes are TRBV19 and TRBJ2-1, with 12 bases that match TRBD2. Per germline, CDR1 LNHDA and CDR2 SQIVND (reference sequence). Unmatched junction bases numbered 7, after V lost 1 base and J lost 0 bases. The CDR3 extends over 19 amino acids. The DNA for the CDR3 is TGTGCCAGTAGTATAGGGCTAGCGGGAGGGAAGAGCTCCTACAATGAGCAGTTCTTC. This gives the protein CASSIGLAGGKSSYNEQFF. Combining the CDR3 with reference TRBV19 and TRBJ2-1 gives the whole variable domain DGGITQSPKYLFRKEGQNVTLSCEQNLNHDAMYWYRQDPGQGLRLIYYSQIVNDFQKGDIAEGYSVSREKKESFPLTVTSAQKNPTAFYLCASSIGLAGGKSSYNEQFFGPGTRLTVL.

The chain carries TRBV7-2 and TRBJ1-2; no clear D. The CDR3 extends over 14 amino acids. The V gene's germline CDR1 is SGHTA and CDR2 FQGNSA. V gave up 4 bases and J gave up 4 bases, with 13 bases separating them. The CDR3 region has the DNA TGTGCCAGCAGCTCCGGCCGGTATTTCTATGGCTACACCTTC. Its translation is CASSSGRYFYGYTF.

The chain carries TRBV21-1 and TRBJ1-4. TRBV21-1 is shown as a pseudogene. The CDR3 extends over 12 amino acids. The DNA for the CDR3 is TGTGCCAGCAGCAATCTGGACGAAAAACTGTTTTTT. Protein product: CASSNLDEKLFF.

For the CDR3, the DNA is TGTGCCAGCAGCCACCGACCTGGGGATGAGCAGTTCTTC. Translating it yields CASSHRPGDEQFF. The chain is built from TRBV4-2 and TRBJ2-1; D unresolved. Trimming took 3 bases from V and 8 from J, leaving 11 bases between them. The CDR3 length is 13 residues. Per the germline V gene, CDR1 is LGHNA and CDR2 is YNFKEQ.

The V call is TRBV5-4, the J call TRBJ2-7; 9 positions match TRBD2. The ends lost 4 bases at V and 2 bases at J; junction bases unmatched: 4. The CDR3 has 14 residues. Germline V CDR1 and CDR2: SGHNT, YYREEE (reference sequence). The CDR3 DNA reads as TGTGCCAGCAGCGTTAGCGGGGGAGCCTACGAGCAGTACTTC. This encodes CASSVSGGAYEQYF.

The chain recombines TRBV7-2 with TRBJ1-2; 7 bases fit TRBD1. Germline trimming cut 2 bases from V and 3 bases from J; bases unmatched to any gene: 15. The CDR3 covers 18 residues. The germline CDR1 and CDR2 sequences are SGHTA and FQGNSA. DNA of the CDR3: TGTGCCAGCAGCTTAATGGGACAGCCTAACTATGTATACTATGGCTACACCTTC. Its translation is CASSLMGQPNYVYYGYTF.

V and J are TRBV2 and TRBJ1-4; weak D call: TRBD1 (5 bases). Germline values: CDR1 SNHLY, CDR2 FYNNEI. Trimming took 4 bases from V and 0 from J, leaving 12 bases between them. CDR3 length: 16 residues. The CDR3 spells CASSAGLFSTNEKLFF. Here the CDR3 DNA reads TGTGCCAGCAGTGCGGGACTCTTTTCAACTAATGAAAAACTGTTTTTT.

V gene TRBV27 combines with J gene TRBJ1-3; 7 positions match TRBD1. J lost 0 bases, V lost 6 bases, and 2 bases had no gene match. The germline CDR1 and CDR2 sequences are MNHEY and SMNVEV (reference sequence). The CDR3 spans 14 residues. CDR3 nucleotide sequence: TGTGCCAGCAGCCGGGACAGCTCTGGAAACACCATATATTTT. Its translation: CASSRDSSGNTIYF.

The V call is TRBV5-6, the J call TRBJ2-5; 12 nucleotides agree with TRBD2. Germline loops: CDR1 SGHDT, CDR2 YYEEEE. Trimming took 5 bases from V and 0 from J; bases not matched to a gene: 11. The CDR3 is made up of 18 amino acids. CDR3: CASSGGLAGGPYQETQYF. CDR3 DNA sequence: TGTGCCAGCAGTGGAGGGCTAGCGGGAGGGCCGTACCAAGAGACCCAGTACTTC.

The CDR3 is CASSEYWTSYEQYF. CDR3 sequence (DNA): TGTGCCAGCAGTGAATACTGGACCTCCTACGAGCAGTACTTC. The chain combines TRBV25-1 with TRBJ2-7; no clear D gene. V was trimmed by 0 bases and J by 0 bases, leaving 6 bases between them. Per germline, CDR1 MGHDK and CDR2 SYGVNS. The CDR3 extends over 14 amino acids.

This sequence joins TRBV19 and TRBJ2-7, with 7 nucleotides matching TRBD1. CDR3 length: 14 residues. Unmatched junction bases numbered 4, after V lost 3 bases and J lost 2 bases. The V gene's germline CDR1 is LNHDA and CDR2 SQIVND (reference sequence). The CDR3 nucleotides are TGTGCCAGTAGTATGGGACAGCCTCCCTACGAGCAGTACTTC. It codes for CASSMGQPPYEQYF.